This passage covers 28 T cell receptor beta chains from one sample sequenced in a study of T-cell memory formation after mild COVID-19. Each CDR3 protein gets one entry after TCRdb re-called the 5' RACE reads with MiXCR. The top ten hold over 10% of the sample, which has about 410,000 distinct CDR3 sequences, more than 20% seen once. Material for sequencing was PBMCs or a T cell subset sorted from them (not recorded which). These receptors were taken from an adult woman who had mild COVID-19 (a few samples of this study predate the infection). Cell type and time point are not known.

The chain recombines TRBV3-1 with TRBJ2-1, with 9 bases that match TRBD2. Germline V gene sequence: CDR1 LGHDT, CDR2 YNNKEL (reference sequence). Trimming took 3 bases from V and 5 from J; bases not matched to a gene: 5. The CDR3 is 15 residues long. The CDR3 nucleotides read TGTGCCAGCAGCCATCCCCCTAGCGGGAACAATGAGCAGTTCTTC. Protein: CASSHPPSGNNEQFF.

The sample holds one count of this clonotype. The chain combines TRBV2 with TRBJ1-3; 8 bases align to TRBD1. The CDR3 contains 14 residues. After removal of 2 bases from V and 4 bases from J, the junction contained 1 base not matched to a gene. Per germline, CDR1 SNHLY and CDR2 FYNNEI. The CDR3 is CASSEQGAGNTIYF. The CDR3 DNA is TGTGCCAGCAGTGAACAGGGGGCCGGAAACACCATATATTTT. The variable domain in full, completed from reference TRBV2 and TRBJ1-3, reads EPEVTQTPSHQVTQMGQEVILRCVPISNHLYFYWYRQILGQKVEFLVSFYNNEISEKSEIFDDQFSVERPDGSNFTLKIRSTKLEDSAMYFCASSEQGAGNTIYFGEGSWLTVV.

This chain uses TRBV7-6 with TRBJ2-1, with 12 bases identical to TRBD2. J lost 8 bases, V lost 2 bases, and 7 bases had no gene match. The CDR3 runs 16 residues. Germline CDR1 reads SGHVS; CDR2 reads FNYEAQ. DNA of the CDR3: TGTGCCAGCAGCTTATTGACTAGCGGGGGAACGTATGAGCAGTTCTTC. Protein: CASSLLTSGGTYEQFF.

The V gene is TRBV10-3, the J gene TRBJ2-7; 9 bases are shared with TRBD2. V dropped 2 bases and J dropped 0; count of bases not matched to a gene: 11. CDR1 and CDR2 from the germline V gene are ENHRY and SYGVKD. The CDR3 runs 18 residues. This CDR3 is CAISEPLSGRATSYEQYF. CDR3 bases: TGTGCCATCAGTGAGCCCCTTAGCGGGAGAGCGACCTCCTACGAGCAGTACTTC.

Concerning this clonotype: A read error may produce the germline difference seen at one junction end. This chain links TRBV20-1 with TRBJ1-3; 8 positions agree with TRBD1. The V gene's germline CDR1 is DFQATT and CDR2 SNEGSKA (reference sequence). The CDR3 extends over 15 amino acids. CDR3 amino acids: CSASNADRAGNTIYF. In nucleotides, the CDR3 is TGCAGTGCTAGTAACGCGGACAGGGCTGGGAACACCATATATTTT.

The chain is built from TRBV6-5 and TRBJ1-2; 9 nucleotides agree with TRBD1. Germline V lookup: CDR1 MNHEY, CDR2 SVGAGI. The V and J ends lost 0 bases and 4 bases, in that order; junction bases with no gene match: 3. There are 15 residues in the CDR3. The CDR3: CASSYSTGQGYGYTF. The CDR3 bases are TGTGCCAGCAGTTACTCCACGGGACAGGGCTATGGCTACACCTTC.

The V and J genes are TRBV3-1 and TRBJ2-5; 13 bases are shared with TRBD2. CDR1 and CDR2 (germline): LGHDT, YNNKEL (reference sequence). The CDR3 has 17 residues. V trimming: 4 bases; J trimming: 5 bases; junction bases outside the gene matches: 10. The CDR3 reads CASSPAHGLAGDETQYF. In nucleotides, the CDR3 is TGTGCCAGCAGCCCCGCCCACGGACTAGCGGGAGATGAGACCCAGTACTTC.

This chain joins TRBV27 and TRBJ2-3; no clear D. CDR3 size: 12 residues. The V end lost 9 bases, the J end lost 0 bases, and 7 bases lay between the germline ends. In germline, CDR1 is MNHEY, CDR2 SMNVEV (reference sequence). The CDR3 protein is CASALSTDTQYF. CDR3 sequence (DNA): TGTGCCAGTGCCTTGAGCACAGATACGCAGTATTTT.

This clonotype occurred once. The rearrangement links TRBV30 to TRBJ2-1, with 8 bases lining up with TRBD2. V gave up 2 bases and J gave up 5 bases; unmatched junction bases: 2. This CDR3 contains 13 residues. Germline V gene data show CDR1 as GTSNPN and CDR2 as SVGIG (reference sequence). The CDR3 loop reads CAWSLAGDNEQFF. The CDR3 region has the DNA TGTGCCTGGAGTCTAGCGGGCGACAATGAGCAGTTCTTC.

The chain has TRBV18 and TRBJ1-2; 10 bases are shared with TRBD1. The germline gives CDR1 KGHSH, CDR2 LQKENI. Trimming cost V 6 bases and J 7 bases; bases outside gene matches: 5. The CDR3 is 13 residues long. CDR3 sequence: CASSPDRGSGYTF. The CDR3 DNA reads TGTGCCAGCTCTCCGGACAGGGGGTCTGGCTACACCTTC.

The chain couples TRBV20-1 to TRBJ2-4; D perhaps matches TRBD2 (6 bases). Germline V gives CDR1 DFQATT, CDR2 SNEGSKA (reference sequence). The CDR3 is made up of 17 amino acids. V lost 0 bases and J lost 7, with 22 bases in between. The CDR3 sequence is CSARDLRDGTSVNIQYF. The CDR3 coding sequence is TGCAGTGCTAGAGATCTCCGCGATGGGACTTCGGTCAACATTCAGTACTTC.

V and J are TRBV12-3 or TRBV12-4 and TRBJ1-2; D not certain. This CDR3 is built from 11 residues. Between the trimmed V and J ends, which lost 5 bases and 3 bases, there was a span of 4 bases. Written as DNA, the CDR3 is TGTGCCAGCAGTACCTACTATGGCTACACCTTC. Translation: CASSTYYGYTF.

This sequence joins TRBV28 and TRBJ2-3; 9 bases are a match to TRBD2. The V gene's germline CDR1 is MDHEN and CDR2 SYDVKM. The V gene end was trimmed by 3 bases and the J gene end by 1 base; junction bases not matched to a gene: 5. The CDR3 has 16 amino acids. CDR3 coding DNA: TGTGCCAGCAGTTTCCCGACTAGCGGACGCACAGATACGCAGTATTTT. Amino acids: CASSFPTSGRTDTQYF.

The V call is TRBV20-1, the J call TRBJ2-7; D ambiguous. The V end was cut by 3 bases, the J end by 4 bases, with 10 bases between. Germline V gene sequence: CDR1 DFQATT, CDR2 SNEGSKA (reference sequence). This CDR3 spans 12 amino acids. CDR3 DNA sequence: TGCAGTGCTAGGAGTTGGGATTACGAGCAGTACTTC. Its translation is CSARSWDYEQYF.

This clonotype appeared a single time. The chain uses TRBV7-6 and TRBJ2-2; no definite D call. Germline V gene lookup returns CDR1 SGHVS and CDR2 FNYEAQ. V lost 6 bases and J lost 6, with 8 bases in between. The CDR3 has 12 residues. The CDR3 reads CASSTSSGELFF. CDR3 sequence (DNA): TGTGCCAGCAGTACCAGCTCCGGGGAGCTGTTTTTT.

This clonotype has a handful of counts. The chain is built from TRBV7-9 and TRBJ2-7; perhaps TRBD2 as D (6 bases). The V gene lost 4 bases and the J gene lost 6 bases, with 19 bases spanning the gap. CDR1 SEHNR and CDR2 FQNEAQ come from the germline V gene (reference sequence). The CDR3 length is 15 residues. In DNA form, the CDR3 reads TGTGCCAGCAGCTACTCATGGGACGGGGGAGCCGAGCAGTACTTC. Its translation is CASSYSWDGGAEQYF. Full variable domain (outside the CDR3, taken from reference TRBV7-9 and TRBJ2-7): DTGVSQNPRHKITKRGQNVTFRCDPISEHNRLYWYRQTLGQGPEFLTYFQNEAQLEKSRLLSDRFSAERPKGSFSTLEIQRTEQGDSAMYLCASSYSWDGGAEQYFGPGTRLTVT.

This clonotype showed up just a few times. This chain links TRBV4-1 with TRBJ2-2; D call uncertain. V was pared by 2 bases and J by 0 bases, with 10 bases between. This CDR3 comprises 16 residues. CDR1 is MGHRA, CDR2 YSYEKL, per germline. CDR3 sequence: CASSQPQFANTGELFF. In DNA form, the CDR3 reads TGCGCCAGCAGCCAACCACAGTTCGCGAACACCGGGGAGCTGTTTTTT.

The chain recombines TRBV6-2 or TRBV6-3 with TRBJ2-7, with 8 bases fitting TRBD1. This CDR3 has 14 amino acids. Unmatched junction bases numbered 6, after V lost 5 bases and J lost 3 bases. The V gene's germline CDR1 is MNHEY and CDR2 SVGEGT. This CDR3 is CASSGLGQGYEQYF. The CDR3 DNA reads TGTGCCAGCAGTGGCCTCGGACAGGGCTACGAGCAGTACTTC.

This rearrangement joins TRBV24-1 to TRBJ2-7; a weak D match, TRBD2 (6 bases). V lost 2 bases, J lost 3 bases, and 22 bases lay in between. Germline V gene sequence: CDR1 KGHDR, CDR2 SFDVKD. This CDR3 spans 18 amino acids. In DNA, the CDR3 is TGTGCCACCAGTGATTCGGGGGATGGCGGGCGAAGTATCTACGAGCAGTACTTC. Translating it yields CATSDSGDGGRSIYEQYF.

The chain couples TRBV4-1 to TRBJ2-3; 8 bases agree with TRBD1. Germline CDR1 reads MGHRA; CDR2 reads YSYEKL. V was pared by 6 bases and J by 3 bases, with 8 bases of the junction left unmatched. The CDR3 has 15 amino acids. CDR3 nucleotide sequence: TGCGCCAGCAGACCACGGACAGGGTGGACAGATACGCAGTATTTT. This codes for CASRPRTGWTDTQYF.

This sequence joins TRBV18 and TRBJ2-5; 9 nucleotides line up with TRBD2. The J segment lost 1 base and the V segment lost 3 bases, leaving 6 bases of the junction unmatched. The CDR3 has 16 amino acids. Germline V lookup: CDR1 KGHSH, CDR2 LQKENI. The CDR3 coding sequence is TGTGCCAGCTCACCGGAAGCGGGGGGATTCCAAGAGACCCAGTACTTC. This encodes CASSPEAGGFQETQYF.

This clonotype was detected a few times. This sequence joins TRBV5-1 and TRBJ1-6; 7 nucleotides line up with TRBD1. With 4 bases clipped from V and 5 bases from J, the junction kept 6 bases outside the gene matches. The CDR3 is 15 amino acids. Germline assignment: CDR1 SGHRS and CDR2 YFSETQ. CDR3 coding DNA: TGCGCCAGCAGCCTTGCGGGACAGCATAATTCACCCCTCCACTTT. This gives the protein CASSLAGQHNSPLHF.

This clonotype has just a few counts. This chain joins TRBV5-1 and TRBJ2-1; D is tentatively TRBD1 or TRBD2 (5 bases each). Germline-derived CDR1 and CDR2 are SGHRS and YFSETQ. Trimming removed 4 bases at V and 1 base at J, with 12 bases between. This CDR3 has 15 residues. The CDR3 DNA sequence: TGCGCCAGCAGCAAGGATGGGGGTTCCTACAATGAGCAGTTCTTC. Amino acid sequence: CASSKDGGSYNEQFF.

J is TRBJ2-5 and V is TRBV15; 12 bases match TRBD2. J was trimmed by 5 bases and V by 5 bases; bases with no gene match: 9. CDR1 is LNHNV and CDR2 is YYDKDF in the germline V gene (reference sequence). The CDR3 length is 16 residues. The CDR3 protein is CATSVSGLAGFETQYF. The CDR3 DNA follows: TGTGCCACCAGCGTTTCGGGACTAGCGGGTTTTGAGACCCAGTACTTC.

This clonotype appeared a few times. The chain has TRBV6-5 and TRBJ2-7; TRBD1 aligns across 9 bases. Looked up from germline, CDR1 is MNHEY and CDR2 is SVGAGI. The ends lost 10 bases at V and 7 bases at J; junction bases unmatched: 14. This CDR3 contains 14 residues. This CDR3 reads CATRPGQGTREQYF. The DNA for the CDR3 is TGTGCCACCCGGCCGGGACAGGGAACGAGGGAGCAGTACTTC.

This clonotype was observed many times. The chain joins TRBV5-1 to TRBJ2-1; 11 nucleotides agree with TRBD2. V lost 0 bases to trimming and J lost 6 bases; unmatched junction nucleotides: 5. Per the germline V gene, CDR1 is SGHRS and CDR2 is YFSETQ. The CDR3 totals 16 residues. CDR3 residues: CASSLAGLAGGNEQFF. CDR3 DNA: TGCGCCAGCAGCTTGGCCGGGCTAGCGGGAGGCAATGAGCAGTTCTTC.

This clonotype has only a few counts. The genes are TRBV29-1 and TRBJ2-6; D gene unclear. CDR1 is SQVTM, CDR2 ANQGSEA, per germline. The V gene lost 6 bases and the J gene lost 0 bases, with 15 bases spanning the gap. This CDR3 comprises 16 residues. The CDR3 nucleotides are TGCAGCGTCGGACGGCCGTCACTCTCTGGGGCCAACGTCCTGACTTTC. Translation: CSVGRPSLSGANVLTF.

The CDR3: CASTQQGASSAPLHF. DNA for the CDR3: TGTGCCAGCACTCAACAGGGGGCGTCTTCTGCACCCCTCCACTTT. The chain employs TRBV12-3 or TRBV12-4 and TRBJ1-6; 9 positions match TRBD1. The CDR3 runs 15 residues. Germline trimming cut 7 bases from V and 11 bases from J; bases unmatched to any gene: 12.